The T cell receptor beta chain described here comes from a study of follicular helper T cells after annual influenza vaccination. The germline V gene encodes CDR1 SGHTA and CDR2 FQGNSA. There are 14 residues in the CDR3. Germline trimming cut 5 bases from V and 6 bases from J; bases unmatched to any gene: 2. Time point: 2015-2016 season, pre-vaccination. Cells are cTfh (non-naive CD4+CXCR5+PD-1+), split by ICOS and CD38 into double-positive or double-negative. Some clones are missing from TCRdb's copy, which holds only in-frame ones; the method was immunoSEQ multiplex PCR. The sample holds some 10,000 clones; roughly 80% are singletons and the top ten take 3% to 4%.

V gene TRBV7-2 combines with J gene TRBJ2-3, with 13 nucleotides matching TRBD2. The sample in question was CXCR5+ CD38- circulating T follicular helper cells from blood, obtained on the day of influenza vaccination. Stated subset: circulating Tfh, non-naive CD4+CXCR5+PD-1+ (ICOS+CD38+ or ICOS-CD38-). This clonotype was obtained from an adult who received the influenza vaccine. The CDR3 DNA reads as TGTGCCAGCAGCCCGGGACTAGCGGGGGATACGCAGTATTTT. This translates into CASSPGLAGDTQYF.